Listed here are 10 T cell receptor beta chains from one sample, sequenced in a study of Ad26.COV2.S vaccination and SARS-CoV-2 variants. Stated treatment: roughly 18 received Ad26.COV2.S at low or high dose, single or two shots; several received placebo; per-sample allocation not given. It was on day 63 after the first vaccine or placebo injection that samples were taken. Measured with immunoSEQ multiplex PCR; TCRdb has only the in-frame clones, and not every one. The repertoire holds around 320,000 clones, with roughly 84% as singletons. Source: peripheral blood, taken in a trial of Ad26.COV2.S vaccine versus placebo. The source of these receptors is a person between 18 and 59 years old who received the Ad26.COV2.S COVID-19 vaccine or a placebo.

This rearrangement joins TRBV11-2 to TRBJ2-7; 12 bases are a match to TRBD1. Germline values: CDR1 SGHAT, CDR2 FQNNGV. V was clipped by 3 bases and J by 3 bases; unmatched bases: 9. CDR3 size: 17 residues. The chain's CDR3 is CASSFAGQGAIGYEQYF. CDR3 DNA sequence: TGTGCCAGCAGCTTCGCGGGACAGGGGGCAATTGGCTACGAGCAGTACTTC.

This clone was recorded only once. The CDR3 DNA reads as TGTGCCTGGAGCGAACAGTTTTTCGGCTACACCTTC. Translation gives CAWSEQFFGYTF. V usage is TRBV30 and J usage is TRBJ1-2; D uncertain. The CDR3 spans 12 residues. Germline loops: CDR1 GTSNPN, CDR2 SVGIG (reference sequence). The V and J ends lost 3 bases and 8 bases respectively, with 13 bases between them. The full variable domain, its missing parts supplied by reference TRBV30 and TRBJ1-2, is SQTIHQWPATLVQPVGSPLSLECTVEGTSNPNLYWYRQAAGRGLQLLFYSVGIGQISSEVPQNLSASRPQDRQFILSSKKLLLSDSGFYLCAWSEQFFGYTFGSGTRLTVV.

This sequence joins TRBV9 and TRBJ1-2; D is perhaps TRBD1 (6 bases). V was shortened by 3 bases and J by 4 bases, with 16 bases between the two germline ends. CDR1 is SGDLS and CDR2 is YYNGEE in the germline V gene. This CDR3 spans 15 amino acids. The chain's CDR3 is CASSDRNRAFYGYTF. For the CDR3, the DNA is TGTGCCAGCAGCGATCGGAACAGGGCCTTCTATGGCTACACCTTC. Filled out from reference TRBV9 and TRBJ1-2, the complete variable domain reads DSGVTQTPKHLITATGQRVTLRCSPRSGDLSVYWYQQSLDQGLQFLIQYYNGEERAKGNILERFSAQQFPDLHSELNLSSLELGDSALYFCASSDRNRAFYGYTFGSGTRLTVV.

This chain connects TRBV12-3 or TRBV12-4 to TRBJ2-7; D is possibly TRBD1 (5 bases). Between the trimmed V and J ends, which lost 3 bases and 7 bases, there was a span of 10 bases. The length of the CDR3 is 12 residues. CDR3 sequence reads: CASSFYTGEQYF. CDR3 DNA sequence: TGTGCCAGCAGTTTCTATACAGGAGAGCAGTACTTC.

The chain combines TRBV15 with TRBJ2-2, with D possibly being TRBD1 (6 bases). Germline V gene lookup returns CDR1 LNHNV and CDR2 YYDKDF (reference sequence). CDR3 length: 15 amino acids. Trimming took off 4 bases at V and 7 bases at J, with 16 bases between the two ends. The CDR3 reads CATSKDSRGFGELFF. The CDR3, as DNA: TGTGCCACCAGCAAGGACAGCAGGGGTTTCGGGGAGCTGTTTTTT.

The chain couples TRBV15 to TRBJ2-7, with unresolved D. Germline lookup yields CDR1 LNHNV and CDR2 YYDKDF (reference sequence). Trimming took off 5 bases at V and 0 bases at J, with 14 bases between the two ends. The length of the CDR3 is 15 residues. In DNA form, the CDR3 reads TGTGCCACCAGCCCCGGGCCGATAGGCTCCTACGAGCAGTACTTC. Translating gives CATSPGPIGSYEQYF.

The V and J genes are TRBV6-1 and TRBJ1-2; D is possibly TRBD1 (5 bases). This CDR3 has 15 amino acids. Germline V lookup: CDR1 MNHNS, CDR2 SASEGT. The V end was cut by 2 bases, the J end by 0 bases, with 10 bases between. CDR3 in amino acids: CASSESQGANYGYTF. The CDR3 region has the DNA TGTGCCAGCAGTGAATCCCAGGGAGCTAACTATGGCTACACCTTC.

This chain connects TRBV7-9 to TRBJ1-3; D gene ambiguous. V lost 0 bases and J lost 3, with 12 bases in between. The V gene's germline CDR1 is SEHNR and CDR2 FQNEAQ (reference sequence). The length of the CDR3 is 16 residues. The CDR3 DNA reads TGTGCCAGCAGCTTAGCGATGGGGTTTGTTGGAAACACCATATATTTT. Residues: CASSLAMGFVGNTIYF.

This sequence joins TRBV6-6 and TRBJ1-4; 7 bases fit TRBD1. The CDR3 is made up of 15 amino acids. J was trimmed by 11 bases and V by 6 bases; bases with no gene match: 15. The V gene's germline CDR1 is MNHNY and CDR2 SVGAGI (reference sequence). CDR3 loop: CASRVDREVVGKLFF. The CDR3 DNA follows: TGTGCCAGCAGGGTCGACAGGGAGGTAGTTGGGAAACTGTTTTTT.

This sequence joins TRBV3-1 (or the pseudogene TRBV3-2) and TRBJ2-3; possibly TRBD2 for D (5 bases). V lost 4 bases and J 3 bases, leaving 14 bases between the germline ends. Germline CDR1 reads LGHDT; CDR2 reads YNNKEL (reference sequence). The CDR3 length is 15 residues. The CDR3 spells CASSPSLSNTDTQYF. The CDR3 nucleotides are TGTGCCAGCAGCCCTAGCCTCTCAAATACAGATACGCAGTATTTT.